In its sample, the clone carrying this TCR beta chain was seen a few times. Mismatch with germline at one junction end may stem from a read error. Authors' analysis steps: How many nucleated cells were present was estimated from reference gene primer amplification. Only in-frame clones appear in the TCRdb table, and some are missing; sequencing was by immunoSEQ multiplex PCR. V and J calls and clone size are as listed in that table; D and trimming were resolved from the DNA. The sample records about 160,000 clones, 80% to 90% being singletons. This specimen belongs to a study of blood T cell repertoires in COVID-19. For the study at large: PBMCs, B-cell-depleted T cells, or T cells provided the cDNA or gDNA that made up the material.

This CDR3 contains 12 residues. CDR1 and CDR2 (germline): SGHVS, FQNEAQ. Seattle's enrolled individuals joined amid active infection and were then monitored longitudinally. The receptor was derived from a woman between 65 and 79 years old with COVID-19, enrolled during active disease. The chain employs TRBV7-8 and TRBJ2-2; possible D gene TRBD2, 6 bases. Sequenced sample: peripheral blood. Here the CDR3 reads CGSGVPGGELFF. The CDR3 region has the DNA TGCGGGTCGGGGGTGCCCGGCGGGGAGCTGTTTTTT.